A selection of T cell receptor beta chains follows, all from one sample in a study of technical replicates of blood from a handful of donors. Some clones are missing from TCRdb's copy, which holds only in-frame ones; the method was immunoSEQ multiplex PCR. The sample has approximately 73,000 clones, around 92% seen once. Source material: T cells isolated from PBMCs. The source is a human donor in good health. CDR3s include the opening cysteine and the closing phenylalanine or tryptophan. Each record gives: clone size, D gene, J gene, V gene, CDR3 DNA, CDR3 protein. A D gene is named only where the DNA matches it firmly. A row's size may be missing; if present it is once, few, many or a size class.

>.|.|TRBJ2-7|TRBV28
TGTGCCAGCAGTTCATCTATGGACAGCTCCTACGAGCAGTACTTC
CASSSSMDSSYEQYF
>.|TRBD1|TRBJ2-7|TRBV15
TGTGCCACCAGCAGAGATCGACTTCCCTATATCCAGGGGGCGCTTAGCTACGAGCAGTACTTC
CATSRDRLPYIQGALSYEQYF
>.|.|TRBJ1-1|TRBV27
TGTGCCAGCAGTTCCGTCGGCACTGAAGCTTTCTTT
CASSSVGTEAFF
>.|.|TRBJ1-5|TRBV6-1
TGTGCCAGCAGTGTAACGTGGGGCTCCTATCAGCCCCAGCATTTT
CASSVTWGSYQPQHF
>once|TRBD1|TRBJ1-1|TRBV27
TGTGCCAGCAGTTACAGGGGGTATGACACTGAAGCTTTCTTT
CASSYRGYDTEAFF
>.|TRBD1|TRBJ1-4|TRBV11-2
TGTGCCAGCAGCTTGGCCGGGACAGGGAGAGAAAAACTGTTTTTT
CASSLAGTGREKLFF
>.|.|TRBJ1-1|TRBV19
TGTGCCAGTAGTCGACGGGAGGTAAACACTGAAGCTTTCTTT
CASSRREVNTEAFF
>.|TRBD2|TRBJ2-1|TRBV27
TGTGCCAGCAGCCCCGGGACTAGCGGGAACTCCTACAATGAGCAGTTCTTC
CASSPGTSGNSYNEQFF
>.|.|TRBJ2-1|TRBV30
TGTGCCTGGAGTGTACGTTGGCGGGATGAGCAGTTCTTC
CAWSVRWRDEQFF
>.|TRBD2|TRBJ2-7|TRBV28
TGTGCCAGCAGTTTATTAGCGGGAGTGGTGTCCTACGAGCAGTACTTC
CASSLLAGVVSYEQYF
>.|.|TRBJ1-5|TRBV28
TGTGCCAGCAGTTTAGCGGGGGCAGGACAGCCCCAGCATTTT
CASSLAGAGQPQHF
>.|TRBD1|TRBJ2-7|TRBV7-8
TGTGCCAGCAGCGGGGGACAGCAATACGAGCAGTACTTC
CASSGGQQYEQYF
>.|TRBD1|TRBJ1-5|TRBV7-2
TGTGCCAGCAGTCCAGGACAGGGAGGGAGCAATCAGCCCCAGCATTTT
CASSPGQGGSNQPQHF
>.|.|TRBJ2-1|TRBV29-1
TGCAGCGGCGCTCCCTACAATGAGCAGTTCTTC
CSGAPYNEQFF
>.|TRBD2|TRBJ2-1|TRBV30
TGTGCCTGGAAAGCGGGATCTGGGTACAATGAGCAGTTCTTC
CAWKAGSGYNEQFF
>.|.|TRBJ2-7|TRBV7-3
TGTGCCAGCAGCTACGGGACTTCAAACGAGCAGTACTTC
CASSYGTSNEQYF
>.|.|TRBJ2-1|TRBV4-2
TGTGCCAGCAGCCAAGTACTTATGAGCTCCTACAATGAGCAGTTCTTC
CASSQVLMSSYNEQFF
>.|.|TRBJ2-3|TRBV4-1
TGCGCCAGCAGCCAAGATCAGAGTCATGGAGGCACAGATACGCAGTATTTT
CASSQDQSHGGTDTQYF
>.|.|TRBJ1-1|TRBV7-8
TGTGCCAGCAGCTTAAGCCGAGGAGCGGTCGCTTTCTTT
CASSLSRGAVAFF
>.|.|TRBJ2-6|TRBV6-5
TGTGCCAGCAGCCCGGGTGCTTCTGGGGCCAACGTCCTGACTTTC
CASSPGASGANVLTF
>.|.|TRBJ2-1|TRBV30
TGTGCTCTTAGGGGGGGGTATGAGCAGTTCTTC
CALRGGYEQFF
>.|TRBD1|TRBJ2-3|TRBV10-3
TGTGCCATCAGTGCAGGACAGGGAAGCACAGATACGCAGTATTTT
CAISAGQGSTDTQYF
>.|.|TRBJ2-1|TRBV4-3
TGCGCCAGCAGCCAAGATATCACCCGGGATGAGCAGTTCTTC
CASSQDITRDEQFF